A single sample is the source of the 14 T cell receptor beta chains below, sequenced in a study of blood T cells in healthy people across ages. A second about 7 to 11 cycle PCR used barcoded and J-beta primers. TCRdb ran MiXCR on the 5' RACE reads and lists one entry per CDR3 protein. This sample has almost 1 million distinct CDR3 sequences, with 51% found just once. Sequenced sample: blood. These receptors were taken from a woman aged 60-75 years in good health.

Concerning this clonotype itself: Since a much larger clone is just one base distant, this may be a read error. The chain links TRBV24-1 to TRBJ2-1, with 12 bases aligning to TRBD2. CDR3 length: 18 amino acids. Per germline, CDR1 KGHDR and CDR2 SFDVKD. In DNA form, the CDR3 reads TGTACCACCAGTGATCCACGACAGACTAGCGGGAGTTACAATGAGCAGTTCTTC. Translated, it gives CTTSDPRQTSGSYNEQFF.

Comments on this clonotype: Just one base apart from a much larger clone, this may be a read error. V and J are TRBV7-9 and TRBJ2-1; no firm D call. CDR1 is SEHNR, CDR2 FQNEAQ, per germline (reference sequence). CDR3 length: 16 amino acids. Here the CDR3 DNA reads TGTGCCAGCGGCTTAGTTCTGACGAGACACTACAATGAGCAGTTCTTC. Translated: CASGLVLTRHYNEQFF. The variable domain in full, with the rest retrieved from reference TRBV7-9 and TRBJ2-1, is DTGVSQNPRHKITKRGQNVTFRCDPISEHNRLYWYRQTLGQGPEFLTYFQNEAQLEKSRLLSDRFSAERPKGSFSTLEIQRTEQGDSAMYLCASGLVLTRHYNEQFFGPGTRLTVL.

The chain employs TRBV20-1 and TRBJ2-1; D is possibly TRBD2 (5 bases). V lost 3 bases to trimming and J lost 6 bases, with 15 bases between them. This CDR3 has 14 amino acids. Germline V gives CDR1 DFQATT, CDR2 SNEGSKA (reference sequence). The CDR3 here is CSARGLRRFNEQFF. CDR3 nucleotides: TGCAGTGCTAGGGGATTGAGGAGGTTCAATGAGCAGTTCTTC.

The CDR3 DNA is TGTGCCAGCACCCCTGAGGACTACGCCTACGAGCAGTACTTC. Translated: CASTPEDYAYEQYF. The chain links TRBV12-3 or TRBV12-4 to TRBJ2-4; a possible D gene is TRBD2 (6 bases). TRBJ2-7 matches the DNA end more closely, so the J call is doubtful. The CDR3 totals 14 residues.

This clonotype was seen only a few times. This sequence joins TRBV9 and TRBJ2-3, with 8 bases lining up with TRBD2. CDR1 and CDR2 from the germline V gene are SGDLS and YYNGEE. There are 15 residues in the CDR3. V shed 1 base and J 5 bases; nucleotides not matched to a gene: 6. CDR3 DNA: TGTGCCAGCAGCGTATTAGCGGGACCCGGAGATACGCAGTATTTT. It translates to CASSVLAGPGDTQYF.

The chain links TRBV27 to TRBJ2-1; 9 bases agree with TRBD2. CDR1 is MNHEY and CDR2 is SMNVEV in the germline V gene (reference sequence). V shed 5 bases, J shed 7 bases, and the junction held 3 bases outside the gene matches. The length of the CDR3 is 13 residues. CDR3: CASSGTSKNEQFF. CDR3 nucleotide sequence: TGTGCCAGCAGTGGGACTAGCAAGAATGAGCAGTTCTTC.

This clonotype showed up just a few times. V gene TRBV24-1 combines with J gene TRBJ2-1; no clear D gene. V gave up 4 bases and J gave up 4 bases, with 13 bases separating them. The CDR3 totals 15 residues. The germline gives CDR1 KGHDR, CDR2 SFDVKD. The CDR3 loop reads CATSDPARQYNEQFF. The CDR3 bases are TGTGCCACCAGTGACCCGGCGAGGCAGTACAATGAGCAGTTCTTC.

As regards this clonotype: The junction differs from germline at one of its ends, possibly a read error. The rearrangement uses TRBV2 and TRBJ2-6; TRBD1 matches 9 bases. The CDR3 length is 17 residues. Germline V lookup: CDR1 SNHLY, CDR2 FYNNEI. In DNA, the CDR3 is TGTGCCGGCAGTCCCCGGGACAGGGCTTTTGGGGCCAACGTCCTGACTTTC. Translation gives CAGSPRDRAFGANVLTF. The entire variable domain, with the rest obtained from reference TRBV2 and TRBJ2-6, is as follows: EPEVTQTPSHQVTQMGQEVILRCVPISNHLYFYWYRQILGQKVEFLVSFYNNEISEKSEIFDDQFSVERPDGSNFTLKIRSTKLEDSAMYFCAGSPRDRAFGANVLTFGAGSRLTVL.

The J gene is TRBJ1-2, the V gene TRBV4-2, with a tentative D call TRBD1 (6 bases). V was clipped by 3 bases and J by 8 bases, with 16 bases between them. Germline CDR1 reads LGHNA; CDR2 reads YNFKEQ. The CDR3 covers 14 residues. The CDR3: CASSHNRAVGGYTF. DNA for the CDR3: TGTGCCAGCAGCCATAACAGGGCGGTGGGGGGCTACACCTTC.

This rearrangement joins TRBV7-2 to TRBJ2-3; unclear D gene. V was shortened by 4 bases and J by 1 base, with 15 bases between the two germline ends. Per the germline V gene, CDR1 is SGHTA and CDR2 is FQGNSA. This CDR3 contains 16 residues. DNA of the CDR3: TGTGCCAGCAGCTCCTACCGGGCTGTGGGCACAGATACGCAGTATTTT. Protein: CASSSYRAVGTDTQYF.

This clonotype appeared a few times. The chain recombines TRBV7-6 with TRBJ2-5, with D perhaps matching TRBD2 (6 bases). Deletions cut 2 bases from V and 4 bases from J, with 11 bases between. This CDR3 spans 14 amino acids. Germline-derived CDR1 and CDR2 are SGHVS and FNYEAQ. The CDR3 region is CASSLNLALETQYF. DNA for the CDR3: TGTGCCAGCAGCTTAAATCTAGCGCTAGAGACCCAGTACTTC.

The rearrangement links TRBV4-2 to TRBJ1-2; D is unclear. The length of the CDR3 is 16 residues. Looked up from germline, CDR1 is LGHNA and CDR2 is YNFKEQ. V gave up 0 bases and J gave up 7 bases, with 18 bases separating them. The DNA for the CDR3 is TGTGCCAGCAGCCAAGATTCGCCACGGGTTTCCTGTGGCTACACCTTC. Its translation is CASSQDSPRVSCGYTF.

This clonotype has only a few counts. CDR3 in amino acids: CSAPHGSYEQYF. In DNA form, the CDR3 reads TGCAGTGCTCCACACGGCTCCTACGAGCAGTACTTC. The gene calls are TRBV20-1 and TRBJ2-7; D gene uncertain. This CDR3 region has 12 residues. Trimming took off 5 bases at V and 0 bases at J, with 8 bases between the two ends. CDR1 and CDR2 from the germline V gene are DFQATT and SNEGSKA (reference sequence).

V and J are TRBV6-1 and TRBJ1-4, with unresolved D. The germline V gene encodes CDR1 MNHNS and CDR2 SASEGT. V was cut by 4 bases and J by 0 bases, with 12 bases left in between. There are 16 residues in the CDR3. CDR3 region: CASSASPVATNEKLFF. DNA for the CDR3: TGTGCCAGCAGTGCGTCACCAGTTGCAACTAATGAAAAACTGTTTTTT.